Listed here are 2 T cell receptor beta chains from one sample, sequenced in a study of T cell changes during pregnancy in multiple sclerosis. The method was immunoSEQ multiplex PCR; TCRdb's version includes in-frame clones alone and lacks a portion of them. This table holds more than 55,000 clones, roughly 91% found once. The sample was peripheral blood, taken after pregnancy. These receptors were collected from a female donor in good health, enrolled as a control in a pregnancy study.

The rearrangement uses TRBV27 and TRBJ2-7, with 7 bases aligning to TRBD2. The CDR3 is 13 residues long. V was clipped by 2 bases and J by 6 bases; unmatched bases: 4. Germline V gives CDR1 MNHEY, CDR2 SMNVEV (reference sequence). The CDR3 nucleotides read TGTGCCAGCAGTTTACGGCAGCGGGGCGAGCAGTACTTC. It codes for CASSLRQRGEQYF.

The chain uses TRBV5-1 and TRBJ2-5; possibly TRBD1 for D (6 bases). This CDR3 spans 15 amino acids. Trimming shortened V by 5 bases and J by 4 bases, and 18 bases separated the two germline ends. Looked up from germline, CDR1 is SGHRS and CDR2 is YFSETQ. The CDR3 here is CASSDGRGSGETQYF. The CDR3 DNA reads TGCGCCAGCAGTGATGGCAGGGGCTCAGGAGAGACCCAGTACTTC.